A single sample gave rise to the 9 T cell receptor beta chains below, sequenced in a study of cytomegalovirus exposure and HLA in healthy donors. PCR was performed using 60 Vbeta and 13 Jbeta primers. Libraries were prepared by immunoSEQ multiplex PCR; TCRdb keeps only in-frame clonotypes and omits some of them. Of around 190,000 clones in the sample, around 77% were seen once. The sequenced material came from PBMCs. The receptors originated from a woman in her 30s in good health and CMV-seronegative.

This chain links TRBV9 with TRBJ1-2, with D hard to call. The CDR3 spans 16 residues. Germline V gene data show CDR1 as SGDLS and CDR2 as YYNGEE. The V end lost 2 bases, the J end lost 3 bases, and 17 bases lay between the germline ends. The CDR3 nucleotides read TGTGCCAGCAGCGTGGCCGAAGAGGGAACCTACTATGGCTACACCTTC. Protein product: CASSVAEEGTYYGYTF.

This clone was observed a handful of times. CDR3 sequence (DNA): TGTGCCATCAGTCGGGATGGCTCCTACGAGCAGTACTTC. Translating it yields CAISRDGSYEQYF. The chain uses TRBV10-3 and TRBJ2-7, with D possibly matching TRBD2 (5 bases). The V end was cut by 5 bases, the J end by 0 bases, with 8 bases between. The germline V gene has CDR1 ENHRY and CDR2 SYGVKD. The CDR3 totals 13 residues.

The rearrangement uses TRBV18 and TRBJ1-5, with TRBD1 matching over 10 bases. V lost 6 bases to trimming and J lost 2 bases; unmatched junction nucleotides: 4. CDR1 is KGHSH, CDR2 LQKENI, per germline. There are 15 residues in the CDR3. CDR3 amino acids: CASSRQGAGNQPQHF. DNA of the CDR3: TGTGCCAGCTCGCGACAGGGGGCTGGCAATCAGCCCCAGCATTTT.

This clone was seen only a few times. The V and J genes are TRBV7-9 and TRBJ1-1, with D perhaps matching TRBD1 (5 bases). This CDR3 comprises 13 residues. The germline CDR1 and CDR2 sequences are SEHNR and FQNEAQ (reference sequence). V gave up 4 bases and J gave up 2 bases, with 8 bases separating them. The CDR3 region is CASSSQVNTEAFF. DNA for the CDR3: TGTGCCAGCAGCTCACAGGTTAACACTGAAGCTTTCTTT. Drawing the rest from reference TRBV7-9 and TRBJ1-1, the complete variable domain is DTGVSQNPRHKITKRGQNVTFRCDPISEHNRLYWYRQTLGQGPEFLTYFQNEAQLEKSRLLSDRFSAERPKGSFSTLEIQRTEQGDSAMYLCASSSQVNTEAFFGQGTRLTVV.

The V call is TRBV10-3, the J call TRBJ2-7; D may be TRBD2 (5 bases). Germline-derived CDR1 and CDR2 are ENHRY and SYGVKD. This CDR3 region has 13 residues. The V and J ends lost 4 bases and 5 bases respectively, with 12 bases between them. This CDR3 reads CAISGRGDDEQYF. CDR3 nucleotide sequence: TGTGCCATCAGTGGACGGGGTGATGACGAGCAGTACTTC.

The CDR3: CASSQDGRGPLTDTQYF. In DNA form, the CDR3 reads TGTGCCAGCAGCCAAGATGGGCGGGGGCCTCTCACAGATACGCAGTATTTT. The chain combines TRBV4-2 with TRBJ2-3, with a possible D match to TRBD2 (7 bases). CDR1 and CDR2 from the germline V gene are LGHNA and YNFKEQ. This CDR3 is 17 amino acids long. V shed 0 bases and J shed 2 bases, with 15 bases lying between them.

The sample holds one count of this clone. The rearrangement links TRBV5-1 to TRBJ2-7; 11 nucleotides align to TRBD1. Germline assignment: CDR1 SGHRS and CDR2 YFSETQ. CDR3 length: 14 amino acids. The ends lost 4 bases at V and 5 bases at J; junction bases unmatched: 5. Here the CDR3 DNA reads TGCGCCAGCAGCCAAGGACAGGGGGCCAACGAGCAGTACTTC. Translating it yields CASSQGQGANEQYF.

The J gene is TRBJ2-3, the V gene TRBV11-3; no definite D call. The ends were cut back, 5 bases at V and 0 bases at J, with 15 bases in the middle. In germline, CDR1 is SGHNT, CDR2 YENEEA. The CDR3 sequence is 16 residues long. CDR3: CASSPGWQTSTDTQYF. CDR3 DNA sequence: TGTGCCAGCAGCCCCGGGTGGCAGACTAGCACAGATACGCAGTATTTT. Full variable domain (outside the CDR3, taken from reference TRBV11-3 and TRBJ2-3): EAGVVQSPRYKIIEKKQPVAFWCNPISGHNTLYWYLQNLGQGPELLIRYENEEAVDDSQLPKDRFSAERLKGVDSTLKIQPAELGDSAVYLCASSPGWQTSTDTQYFGPGTRLTVL.

The chain joins TRBV7-8 to TRBJ1-1, with a possible D match to TRBD1 (5 bases). The CDR3 runs to 13 residues. Deletions cut 1 base from V and 4 bases from J, with 7 bases between. Germline-derived CDR1 and CDR2 are SGHVS and FQNEAQ. The CDR3 DNA reads TGTGCCAGCAGCTTAGAAGGGGCCACTGAAGCTTTCTTT. Its protein product is CASSLEGATEAFF.